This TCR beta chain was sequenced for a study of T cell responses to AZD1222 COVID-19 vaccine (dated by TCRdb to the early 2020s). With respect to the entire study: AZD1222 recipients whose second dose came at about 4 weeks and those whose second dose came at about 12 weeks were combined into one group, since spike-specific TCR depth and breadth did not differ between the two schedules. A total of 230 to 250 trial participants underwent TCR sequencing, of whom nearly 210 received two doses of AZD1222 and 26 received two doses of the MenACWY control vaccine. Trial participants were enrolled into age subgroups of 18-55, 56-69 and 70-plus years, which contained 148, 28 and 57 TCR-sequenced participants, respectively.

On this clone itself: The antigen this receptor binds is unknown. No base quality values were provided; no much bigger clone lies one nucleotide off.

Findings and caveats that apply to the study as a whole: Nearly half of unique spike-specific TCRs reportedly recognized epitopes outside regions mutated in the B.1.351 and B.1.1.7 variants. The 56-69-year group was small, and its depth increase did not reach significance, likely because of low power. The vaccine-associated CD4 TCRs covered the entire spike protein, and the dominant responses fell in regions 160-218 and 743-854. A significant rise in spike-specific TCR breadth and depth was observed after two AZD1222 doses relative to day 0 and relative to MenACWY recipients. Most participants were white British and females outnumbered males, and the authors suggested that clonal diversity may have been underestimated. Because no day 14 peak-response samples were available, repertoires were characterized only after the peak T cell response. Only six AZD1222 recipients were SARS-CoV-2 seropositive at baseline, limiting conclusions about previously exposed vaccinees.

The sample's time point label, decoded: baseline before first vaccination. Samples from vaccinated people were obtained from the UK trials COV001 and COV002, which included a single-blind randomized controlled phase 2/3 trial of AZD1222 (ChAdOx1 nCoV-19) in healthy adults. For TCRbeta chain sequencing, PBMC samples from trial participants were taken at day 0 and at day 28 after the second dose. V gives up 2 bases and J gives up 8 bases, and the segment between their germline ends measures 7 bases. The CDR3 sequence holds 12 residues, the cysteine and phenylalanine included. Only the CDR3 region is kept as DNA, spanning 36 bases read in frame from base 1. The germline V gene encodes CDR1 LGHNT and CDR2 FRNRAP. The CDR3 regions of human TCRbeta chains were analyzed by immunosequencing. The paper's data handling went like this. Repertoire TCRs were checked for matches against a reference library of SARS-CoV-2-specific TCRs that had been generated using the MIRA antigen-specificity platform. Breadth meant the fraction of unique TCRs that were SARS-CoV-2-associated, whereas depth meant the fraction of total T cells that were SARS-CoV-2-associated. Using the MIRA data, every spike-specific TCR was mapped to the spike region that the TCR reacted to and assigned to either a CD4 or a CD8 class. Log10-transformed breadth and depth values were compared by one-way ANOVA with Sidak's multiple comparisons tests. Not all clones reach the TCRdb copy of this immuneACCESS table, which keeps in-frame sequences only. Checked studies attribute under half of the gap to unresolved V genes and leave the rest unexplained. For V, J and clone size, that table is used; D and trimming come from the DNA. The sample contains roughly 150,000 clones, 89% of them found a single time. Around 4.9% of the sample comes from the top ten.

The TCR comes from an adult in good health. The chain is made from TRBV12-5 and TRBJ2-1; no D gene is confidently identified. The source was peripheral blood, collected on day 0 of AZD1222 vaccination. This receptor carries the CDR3 CASGLLGDEQFF. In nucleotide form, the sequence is TGTGCTAGTGGTTTGCTCGGAGATGAGCAGTTCTTC.